These T cell receptor beta chains were read from a single sample in a study of cytomegalovirus exposure and HLA in healthy donors. Sequencing used immunoSEQ multiplex PCR; TCRdb keeps in-frame clones, though not all of them. This table has 100,000 or so clones, 83% appearing once. Sample: PBMCs. Every receptor here comes from a man younger than 35 in good health and CMV-seronegative. Both conserved end residues are part of each CDR3. The D gene is left open where the match is weak. Where a row states a size, it is once, few, many or the class of an expanded clone; other rows omit it.

clone size	J gene	D gene	V gene	CDR3 DNA	CDR3 protein
once	TRBJ2-1	TRBD2	TRBV5-4	TGTGCCAGCAGCCTCGGGACTAGCGGGGGCTCCTACAATGAGCAGTTCTTC	CASSLGTSGGSYNEQFF
few	TRBJ1-4	NA	TRBV5-1	TGCGCCAGCAGCTTGGGGGCAGGGGAAAAACTGTTTTTT	CASSLGAGEKLFF
NA	TRBJ1-1	NA	TRBV7-9	TGTGCCAGCAGCTTAGCCCCCATGAACACTGAAGCTTTCTTT	CASSLAPMNTEAFF
NA	TRBJ2-1	NA	TRBV28	TGTGCCAGCAGTTTCAGGGTATCGGACGAGGACGGTCGGAGCTCCTACAATGAGCAGTTCTTC	CASSFRVSDEDGRSSYNEQFF
NA	TRBJ1-1	TRBD1	TRBV11-2	TGTGCCAGCAGCGGACCGGGACAGCAAAACACTGAAGCTTTCTTT	CASSGPGQQNTEAFF
NA	TRBJ1-5	NA	TRBV12-2	TGTGCAAGTCGAATCTACAGGGAACATAGCAATCAGCCCCAGCATTTT	CASRIYREHSNQPQHF
NA	TRBJ2-7	TRBD1	TRBV12-5	TGTGCTAGTGGTATAACCAGACCGGGACAGGGAGGGCAGTACTTC	CASGITRPGQGGQYF
NA	TRBJ2-3	NA	TRBV9	TGTGCCAGCAGCGTAACCGGGGTTAGCACAGATACGCAGTATTTT	CASSVTGVSTDTQYF
once	TRBJ2-7	TRBD2	TRBV5-6	TGTGCCAGCAGCTCTAGCGGGAGAACCTACGAGCAGTACTTC	CASSSSGRTYEQYF
NA	TRBJ2-2	TRBD1	TRBV10-3	TGTGCCATCAGTGAGGACAGGGGCTACGGGGAGCTGTTTTTT	CAISEDRGYGELFF
NA	TRBJ2-7	NA	TRBV5-4	TGTGCCAGCAGCTTGGAGGGCGGGCCTAACTACGAGCAGTACTTC	CASSLEGGPNYEQYF
NA	TRBJ1-2	TRBD1	TRBV28	TGTGCCAGCAGAGGACAGGGGGCTGGCTACACCTTC	CASRGQGAGYTF
NA	TRBJ2-5	TRBD2	TRBV7-2	TGTGCCAGCAGCTTAGCCCCTAGCGGGAGCACCCAGTACTTC	CASSLAPSGSTQYF
NA	TRBJ1-3	NA	TRBV15	TGTGCCACCAGCGACCGAGGGGGATACTCTGGAAACACCATATATTTT	CATSDRGGYSGNTIYF
NA	TRBJ2-1	TRBD2	TRBV4-3	TGCGCCAGCAGCCAAGATATCAGGGACTACCTAACGAATGAGCAGTTCTTC	CASSQDIRDYLTNEQFF
once	TRBJ2-5	NA	TRBV29-1	TGCAGCGTTGATCGTCAAGAGACCCAGTACTTC	CSVDRQETQYF
NA	TRBJ2-1	TRBD2	TRBV7-3	TGTGCCAGCAGCTTAACGTTCAGCGGGAGGGCCGATCGGCAGTTCTTC	CASSLTFSGRADRQFF
NA	TRBJ1-1	TRBD1	TRBV6-1	TGTGCCAGCAGTGGGACAGGGCAGTGGAACACTGAAGCTTTCTTT	CASSGTGQWNTEAFF
NA	TRBJ1-2	NA	TRBV29-1	TGCAGCGGGGGTGCGGGCCGCAGTGGCTACACCTTC	CSGGAGRSGYTF
NA	TRBJ2-5	NA	TRBV2	TGTGCCAGCAGTGAAGTCGCGGAGACCCAGTACTTC	CASSEVAETQYF
NA	TRBJ2-1	NA	TRBV25-1	TGTGCCAGCAGGACTGGTATTAATGAGCAGTTCTTC	CASRTGINEQFF
NA	TRBJ1-3	TRBD1	TRBV9	TGTGCCAGCAGCGAGACAGGGGCTGGAAACACCATATATTTT	CASSETGAGNTIYF
NA	TRBJ2-7	NA	TRBV28	TGTGCCAGCAGTTTAGGGGCCGTCGAGCAGTACTTC	CASSLGAVEQYF
NA	TRBJ2-2	NA	TRBV5-1	TGCGCCAGCAGCTTGATCCGGGAAAACACCGGGGAGCTGTTTTTT	CASSLIRENTGELFF
NA	TRBJ2-1	NA	TRBV10-1	TGCGCCAGCAGTGAGTCGGGGCCTCACAATGAGCAGTTCTTC	CASSESGPHNEQFF